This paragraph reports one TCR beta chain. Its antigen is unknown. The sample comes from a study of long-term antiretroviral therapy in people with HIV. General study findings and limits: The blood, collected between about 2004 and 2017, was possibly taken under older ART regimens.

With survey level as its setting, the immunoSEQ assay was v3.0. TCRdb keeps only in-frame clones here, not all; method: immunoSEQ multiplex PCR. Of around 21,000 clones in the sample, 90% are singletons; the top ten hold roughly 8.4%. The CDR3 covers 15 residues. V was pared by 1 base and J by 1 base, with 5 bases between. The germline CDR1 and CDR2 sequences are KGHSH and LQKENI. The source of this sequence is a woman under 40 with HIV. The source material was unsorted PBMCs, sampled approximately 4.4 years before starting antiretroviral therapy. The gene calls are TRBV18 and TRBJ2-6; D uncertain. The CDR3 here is CASSPRVSGANVLTF. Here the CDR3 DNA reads TGTGCCAGCTCACCACGAGTGTCTGGGGCCAACGTCCTGACTTTC.